This entry describes one TCR beta chain. The data were obtained in a study of shared clonotypes between healthy human individuals. Here immunoSEQ multiplex PCR was the method, and the copy in TCRdb shows in-frame clones only, minus some. Among under 2.5 million clones, under 95% were seen once, and the ten largest hold 0.3% to 0.4%. The V and J ends lost 0 bases and 7 bases respectively, with 19 bases between them. Per the germline V gene, CDR1 is SGDLS and CDR2 is YYNGEE. This CDR3 comprises 17 residues. This receptor was obtained from a man between 18 and 35 years old in good health. Some clones in this sample may be carry-over from other donors' samples. The chain uses TRBV9 and TRBJ2-2; TRBD2 might be the D (5 bases). The sequencing sample was made of naive CD4+ T cells from PBMCs. Subset defined: CD45RA+ positively selected. CDR3 sequence: CASSVVVDARGGGELFF. CDR3 nucleotides: TGTGCCAGCAGCGTAGTGGTGGACGCCCGGGGTGGCGGGGAGCTGTTTTTT.